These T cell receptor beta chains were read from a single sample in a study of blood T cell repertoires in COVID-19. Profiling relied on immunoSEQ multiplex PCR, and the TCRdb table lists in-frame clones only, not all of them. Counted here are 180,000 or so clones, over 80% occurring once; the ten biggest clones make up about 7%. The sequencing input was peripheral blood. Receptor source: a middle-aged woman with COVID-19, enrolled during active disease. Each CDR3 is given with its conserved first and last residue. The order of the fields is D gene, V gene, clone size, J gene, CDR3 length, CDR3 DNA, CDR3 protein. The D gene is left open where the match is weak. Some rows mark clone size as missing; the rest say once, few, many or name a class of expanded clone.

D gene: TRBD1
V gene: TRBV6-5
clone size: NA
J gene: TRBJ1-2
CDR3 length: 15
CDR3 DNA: TGTGCCAGCAGGCCCGGGACAGGGGGATCGGAAGGCTACACCTTC
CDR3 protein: CASRPGTGGSEGYTF

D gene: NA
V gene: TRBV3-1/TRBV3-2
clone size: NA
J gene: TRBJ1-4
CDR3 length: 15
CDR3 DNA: TGTGCCAGCAGCTCCTCGGGGGGATCTAATGAAAAACTGTTTTTT
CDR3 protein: CASSSSGGSNEKLFF

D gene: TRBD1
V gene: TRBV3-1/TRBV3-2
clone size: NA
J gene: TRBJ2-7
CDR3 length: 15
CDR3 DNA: TGTGCCAGCAGCCAAGATCGAGACAGGGGCTACGAGCAGTACTTC
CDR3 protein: CASSQDRDRGYEQYF

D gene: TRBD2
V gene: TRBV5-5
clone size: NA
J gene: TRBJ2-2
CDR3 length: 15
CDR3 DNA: TGTGCCAGCAGCTTGGGTGGGGCGGGGGCCGGGGAGCTGTTTTTT
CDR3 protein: CASSLGGAGAGELFF

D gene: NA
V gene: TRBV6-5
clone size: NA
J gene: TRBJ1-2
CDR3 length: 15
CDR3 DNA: TGTGCCAGCAGTTACTCGAGAGCCGTTAACTATGGCTACACCTTC
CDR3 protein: CASSYSRAVNYGYTF

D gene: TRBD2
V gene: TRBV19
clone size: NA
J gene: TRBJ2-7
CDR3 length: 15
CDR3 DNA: TGTGCCAGTAGTATTCCGGGGGGTAACTCCTACGAGCAGTACTTC
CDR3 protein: CASSIPGGNSYEQYF

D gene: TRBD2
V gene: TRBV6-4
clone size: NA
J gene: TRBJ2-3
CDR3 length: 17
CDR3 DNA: TGTGCCAGCAGTGACTCGTCTAGCGGGAGTGGGGCAGATACGCAGTATTTT
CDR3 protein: CASSDSSSGSGADTQYF

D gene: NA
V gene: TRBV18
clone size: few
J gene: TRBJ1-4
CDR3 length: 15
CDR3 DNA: TGTGCCAGCTCACCAAACGAGGACAGTAATGAAAAACTGTTTTTT
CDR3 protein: CASSPNEDSNEKLFF

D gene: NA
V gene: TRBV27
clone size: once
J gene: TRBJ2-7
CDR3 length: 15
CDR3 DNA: TGTGCCAGCAGTTCCCGCGGGACGGCTCCCTACGAGCAGTACTTC
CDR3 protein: CASSSRGTAPYEQYF

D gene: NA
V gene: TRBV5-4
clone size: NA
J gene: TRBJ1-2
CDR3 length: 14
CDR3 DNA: TGTGCCAGCAGCTCGGAACCTTCAACGGGGGGCTACACCTTC
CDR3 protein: CASSSEPSTGGYTF

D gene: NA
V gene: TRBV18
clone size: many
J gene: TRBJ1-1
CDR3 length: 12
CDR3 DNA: TGTGCCAGCTCACCTGGCGGGAGCAAAGCTTTCTTT
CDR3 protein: CASSPGGSKAFF

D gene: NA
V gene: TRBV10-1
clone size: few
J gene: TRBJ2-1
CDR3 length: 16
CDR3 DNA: TGCGCCAGCAGTGAGTGGGGAGAAATCCCTAACAATGAGCAGTTCTTC
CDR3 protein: CASSEWGEIPNNEQFF

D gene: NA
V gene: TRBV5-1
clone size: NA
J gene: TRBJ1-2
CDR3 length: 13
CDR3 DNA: TGCGCCAGCAGCTTGGACAGGCTCCAAGTCTACACCTTC
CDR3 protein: CASSLDRLQVYTF

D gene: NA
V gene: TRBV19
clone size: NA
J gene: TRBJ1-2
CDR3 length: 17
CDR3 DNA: TGTGCCAGCGGCAAAGGGGACGCCGGGAGGGGAAACTATGGCTACACCTTC
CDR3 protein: CASGKGDAGRGNYGYTF

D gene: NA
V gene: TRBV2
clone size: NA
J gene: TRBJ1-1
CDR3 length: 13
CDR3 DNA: TGTGCCAGCAGGGAGCGGGCGAACACTGAAGCTTTCTTT
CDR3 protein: CASRERANTEAFF

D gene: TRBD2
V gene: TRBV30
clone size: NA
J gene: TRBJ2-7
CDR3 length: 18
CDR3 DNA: TGTGCCTGCCACACCTCCGGGACTAGCGGGGGGCCGTCCTACGAGCAGTACTTC
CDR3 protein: CACHTSGTSGGPSYEQYF

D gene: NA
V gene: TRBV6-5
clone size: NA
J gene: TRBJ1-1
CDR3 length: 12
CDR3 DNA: TGTGCCAGCAGACTCTCGACAGTTGAAGCTTTCTTT
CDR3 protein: CASRLSTVEAFF

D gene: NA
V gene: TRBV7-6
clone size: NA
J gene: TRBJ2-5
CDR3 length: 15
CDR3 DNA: TGTGCCAGCAGCCCGATTCACAGGGTTGAAGAGACCCAGTACTTC
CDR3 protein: CASSPIHRVEETQYF

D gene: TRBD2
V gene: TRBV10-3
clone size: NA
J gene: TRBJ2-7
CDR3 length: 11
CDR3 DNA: TGTGCCTTAGGGACGGGGGGCGAGCAGTACTTC
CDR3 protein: CALGTGGEQYF

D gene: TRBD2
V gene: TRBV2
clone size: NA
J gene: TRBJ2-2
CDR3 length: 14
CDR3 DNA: TGTGCCAGTATAGCGGGAGAGGCTCGCGAGGAGCTGTTTTTT
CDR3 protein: CASIAGEAREELFF

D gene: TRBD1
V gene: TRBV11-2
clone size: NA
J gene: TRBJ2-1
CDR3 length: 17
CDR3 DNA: TGTGCCAGCAGCCACCACATGACAGGGGGGGGTTCTAATGAGCAGTTCTTC
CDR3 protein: CASSHHMTGGGSNEQFF

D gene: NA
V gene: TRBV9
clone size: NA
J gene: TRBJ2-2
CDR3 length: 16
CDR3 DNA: TGTGCCAGCACCGCGTCATTGGGCATCGTCGCCGGGGAGCTGTTTTTT
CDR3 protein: CASTASLGIVAGELFF

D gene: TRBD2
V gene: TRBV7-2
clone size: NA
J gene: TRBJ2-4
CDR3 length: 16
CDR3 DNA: TGTGCCAGCAGCTCCCCTAGCGGGGGGTTAAAAAACATTCAGTACTTC
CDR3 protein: CASSSPSGGLKNIQYF

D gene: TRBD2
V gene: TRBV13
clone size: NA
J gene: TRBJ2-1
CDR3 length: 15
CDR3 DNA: TGTGCCAGCAGCTTAGGGGGGGAGGGCCAGAATGAGCAGTTCTTC
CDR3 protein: CASSLGGEGQNEQFF

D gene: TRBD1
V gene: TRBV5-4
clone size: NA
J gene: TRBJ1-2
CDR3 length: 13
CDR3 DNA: TGTGCCAGCAGCCGGGACAGCAGCTATAGCTACACCTTC
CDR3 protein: CASSRDSSYSYTF

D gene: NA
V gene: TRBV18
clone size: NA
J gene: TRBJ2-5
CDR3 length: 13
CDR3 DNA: TGTGCCAGCTCACCAGAGCCCTTAGAGACCCAGTACTTC
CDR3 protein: CASSPEPLETQYF

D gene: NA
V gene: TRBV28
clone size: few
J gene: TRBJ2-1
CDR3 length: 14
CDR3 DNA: TGTGCCAGCAAGGGGGGGGACTCCTACAATGAGCAGTTCTTC
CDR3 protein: CASKGGDSYNEQFF

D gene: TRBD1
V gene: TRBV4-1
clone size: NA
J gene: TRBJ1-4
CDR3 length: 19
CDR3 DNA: TGCGCCAGCAGCCAAGAACCCCAGGGGGCGATGTCAACTAATGAAAAACTGTTTTTT
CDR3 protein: CASSQEPQGAMSTNEKLFF

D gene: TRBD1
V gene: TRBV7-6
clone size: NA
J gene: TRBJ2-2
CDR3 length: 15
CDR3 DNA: TGTGCCAGCAGCTTCGGGACAGGTCCTACCGGGGAGCTGTTTTTT
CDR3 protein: CASSFGTGPTGELFF

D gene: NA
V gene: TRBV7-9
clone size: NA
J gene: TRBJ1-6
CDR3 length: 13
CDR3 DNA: TGTGCCAGCAGCCCGTCCGCCCAGGCAGCTCTCCACTTT
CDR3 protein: CASSPSAQAALHF

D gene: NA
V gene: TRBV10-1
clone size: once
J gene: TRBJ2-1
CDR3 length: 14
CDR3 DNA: TGCGCCAGCAGTGAGCCAGGCATATACAATGAGCAGTTCTTC
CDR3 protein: CASSEPGIYNEQFF

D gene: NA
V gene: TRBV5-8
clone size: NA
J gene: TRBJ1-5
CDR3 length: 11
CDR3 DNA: TGTGCCAGCAGCTCCCTAGGGCCCCAGCATTTT
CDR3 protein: CASSSLGPQHF

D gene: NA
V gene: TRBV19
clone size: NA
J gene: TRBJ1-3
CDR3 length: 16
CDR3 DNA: TGTGCCAGTAGTCCCCAAAGGGGGAACTCTGGAAACACCATATATTTT
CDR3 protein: CASSPQRGNSGNTIYF

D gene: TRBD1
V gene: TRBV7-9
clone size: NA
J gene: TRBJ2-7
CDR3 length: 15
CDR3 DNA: TGTGCCAGCAGCTCAACGACAGGGGCTTCCTACGAGCAGTACTTC
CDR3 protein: CASSSTTGASYEQYF

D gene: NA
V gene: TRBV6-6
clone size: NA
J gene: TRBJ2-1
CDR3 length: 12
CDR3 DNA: TGTGCCAGCACCATCTCCTACAATGAGCAGTTCTTC
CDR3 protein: CASTISYNEQFF

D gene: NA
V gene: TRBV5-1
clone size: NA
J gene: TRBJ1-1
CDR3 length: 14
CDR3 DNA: TGCGCCAGCAGCGGAAGACAGGATTTCACTGAAGCTTTCTTT
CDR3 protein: CASSGRQDFTEAFF

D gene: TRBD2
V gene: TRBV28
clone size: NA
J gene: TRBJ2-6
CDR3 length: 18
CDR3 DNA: TGTGCCAGCAGTTTGGGGCGGGAGGGGTTCTCTGGGGCCAACGTCCTGACTTTC
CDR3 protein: CASSLGREGFSGANVLTF

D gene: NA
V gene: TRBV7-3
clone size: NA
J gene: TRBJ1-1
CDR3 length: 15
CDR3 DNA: TGTGCCAGCCACTTATGGGGGGACTTGAACACTGAAGCTTTCTTT
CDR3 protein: CASHLWGDLNTEAFF

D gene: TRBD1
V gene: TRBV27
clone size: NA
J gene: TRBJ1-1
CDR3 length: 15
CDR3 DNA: TGTGCCAGCAGCCGGGGGACAGGGGGGTATGGTGAAGCTTTCTTT
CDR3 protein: CASSRGTGGYGEAFF

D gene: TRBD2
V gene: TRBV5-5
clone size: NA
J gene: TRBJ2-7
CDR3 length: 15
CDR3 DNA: TGTGCCAGCAGCTTGACTAGCGGGGGTCCCTACGAGCAGTACTTC
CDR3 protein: CASSLTSGGPYEQYF

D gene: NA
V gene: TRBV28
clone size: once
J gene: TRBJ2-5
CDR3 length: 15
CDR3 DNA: TGTGCCAGCAGTTTGGGCGGGGGCCACCAAGAGACCCAGTACTTC
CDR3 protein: CASSLGGGHQETQYF

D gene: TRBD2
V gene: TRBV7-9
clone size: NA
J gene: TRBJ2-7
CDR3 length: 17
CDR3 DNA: TGTGCCAGCAGCTTATTTCCCGGGACTAGGAGCTCCTACGAGCAGTACTTC
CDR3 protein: CASSLFPGTRSSYEQYF

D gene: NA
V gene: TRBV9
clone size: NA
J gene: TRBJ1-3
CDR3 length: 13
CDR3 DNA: TGTGCCAGCAGCGTAGAGCAAGGAAACACCATATATTTT
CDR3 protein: CASSVEQGNTIYF

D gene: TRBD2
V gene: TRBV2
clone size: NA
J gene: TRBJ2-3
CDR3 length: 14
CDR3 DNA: TGTGCCAGCTTCCTAGCGGGAATAGGAGATACGCAGTATTTT
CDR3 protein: CASFLAGIGDTQYF

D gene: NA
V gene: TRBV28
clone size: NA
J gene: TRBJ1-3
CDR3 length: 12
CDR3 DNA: TGTGCCAGCAGTTTCGAGGGAAACACCATATATTTT
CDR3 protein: CASSFEGNTIYF

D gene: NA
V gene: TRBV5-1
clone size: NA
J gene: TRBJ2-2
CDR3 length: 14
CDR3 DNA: TGCGCCAGCAGCGCCGCAGGGAACACCGGGGAGCTGTTTTTT
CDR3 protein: CASSAAGNTGELFF

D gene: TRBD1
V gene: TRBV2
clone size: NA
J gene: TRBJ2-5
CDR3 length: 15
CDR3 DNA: TGTGCCAGCAGCGCTAGGACAGGGGCTGGCGAGACCCAGTACTTC
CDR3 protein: CASSARTGAGETQYF

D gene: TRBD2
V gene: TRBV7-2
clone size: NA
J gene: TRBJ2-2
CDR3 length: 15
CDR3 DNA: TGTGCCAGCAGTCAGACTAGCGGGGTTGCCGGGGAGCTGTTTTTT
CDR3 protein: CASSQTSGVAGELFF

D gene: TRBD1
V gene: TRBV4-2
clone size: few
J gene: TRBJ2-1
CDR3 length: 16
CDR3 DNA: TGTGCCAGCAGCCAGAGGGGACAGGGATCGTACAATGAGCAGTTCTTC
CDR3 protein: CASSQRGQGSYNEQFF